Listed below are T cell receptor beta chains from one sample, sequenced in a study of blood T cell repertoires in COVID-19. The data were produced by immunoSEQ multiplex PCR, yet TCRdb's version contains in-frame clones alone and is incomplete. The sample consists of 300,000 to 400,000 clones, over 75% of them appearing once. The source material was PBMCs or T cells enriched from blood (not recorded which). These receptors were obtained from a woman under 40 with acute COVID-19. The CDR3 runs from the conserved cysteine through the conserved F or W. D genes are given only for firm matches. Expanded clones are given a class, and other clones once, few, many or no size at all.

v_call: TRBV12-3/TRBV12-4
d_call: -
j_call: TRBJ1-1
clone_size: -
cdr3_aa: CASSWGNTEAFF
cdr3_nt: TGTGCCAGCAGTTGGGGCAACACTGAAGCTTTCTTT

v_call: TRBV11-2
d_call: TRBD2
j_call: TRBJ2-5
clone_size: -
cdr3_aa: CASSLGLVAGKETQYF
cdr3_nt: TGTGCCAGCAGCTTGGGTCTGGTAGCGGGGAAAGAGACCCAGTACTTC

v_call: TRBV6-2/TRBV6-3
d_call: TRBD1
j_call: TRBJ2-5
clone_size: once
cdr3_aa: CASSPTMGPVNRGPQFAQYF
cdr3_nt: TGTGCCAGCAGCCCCACTATGGGGCCCGTCAACAGGGGCCCTCAGTTTGCCCAGTACTTC

v_call: TRBV5-1
d_call: TRBD1
j_call: TRBJ2-7
clone_size: -
cdr3_aa: CASSEGTGVGEQYF
cdr3_nt: TGCGCCAGCAGCGAAGGGACAGGGGTAGGCGAGCAGTACTTC

v_call: TRBV19
d_call: -
j_call: TRBJ2-7
clone_size: -
cdr3_aa: CASSLGGASFHEQYF
cdr3_nt: TGTGCCAGTAGTCTGGGCGGGGCCTCCTTTCACGAGCAGTACTTC

v_call: TRBV5-1
d_call: TRBD1
j_call: TRBJ2-3
clone_size: -
cdr3_aa: CASSMGQGATDTQYF
cdr3_nt: TGCGCCAGCAGCATGGGACAGGGGGCGACAGATACGCAGTATTTT

v_call: TRBV12-3/TRBV12-4
d_call: -
j_call: TRBJ2-2
clone_size: few
cdr3_aa: CASSFRNTGELFF
cdr3_nt: TGTGCCAGCAGTTTTCGGAACACCGGGGAGCTGTTTTTT

v_call: TRBV5-5
d_call: TRBD1
j_call: TRBJ1-2
clone_size: -
cdr3_aa: CASSSGQGGYGYTF
cdr3_nt: TGTGCCAGCAGCAGTGGACAGGGGGGGTATGGCTACACCTTC

v_call: TRBV30
d_call: TRBD1
j_call: TRBJ2-5
clone_size: -
cdr3_aa: CAWDASDRGQETQYF
cdr3_nt: TGTGCCTGGGACGCCTCGGACAGGGGGCAAGAGACCCAGTACTTC

v_call: TRBV15
d_call: -
j_call: TRBJ1-2
clone_size: -
cdr3_aa: CATSTADSPAGDGYTF
cdr3_nt: TGTGCCACCAGCACGGCGGACAGTCCCGCCGGGGATGGCTACACCTTC

v_call: TRBV7-9
d_call: -
j_call: TRBJ1-2
clone_size: -
cdr3_aa: CASSLAGARGYTF
cdr3_nt: TGTGCCAGCAGCTTAGCAGGGGCGCGGGGCTACACCTTC

v_call: TRBV24-1
d_call: -
j_call: TRBJ1-2
clone_size: -
cdr3_aa: CATSSVSRNYGYTF
cdr3_nt: TGTGCCACCAGTTCTGTGTCCAGAAACTATGGCTACACCTTC

v_call: TRBV19
d_call: TRBD1
j_call: TRBJ1-4
clone_size: -
cdr3_aa: CASKTGTGGEKLFF
cdr3_nt: TGTGCCAGTAAAACCGGGACAGGAGGAGAAAAACTGTTTTTT

v_call: TRBV9
d_call: TRBD1
j_call: TRBJ2-7
clone_size: -
cdr3_aa: CASSPGRGPGFYEQYF
cdr3_nt: TGTGCCAGCAGCCCAGGCAGGGGGCCCGGTTTCTACGAGCAGTACTTC

v_call: TRBV29-1
d_call: -
j_call: TRBJ1-2
clone_size: -
cdr3_aa: CSVEGTFRDYTF
cdr3_nt: TGCAGCGTTGAAGGGACCTTCAGGGACTACACCTTC

v_call: TRBV27
d_call: TRBD2
j_call: TRBJ2-3
clone_size: -
cdr3_aa: CASRPMPGLVPDTQYF
cdr3_nt: TGTGCCAGCAGGCCTATGCCGGGACTAGTCCCAGATACGCAGTATTTT

v_call: TRBV19
d_call: TRBD2
j_call: TRBJ2-5
clone_size: -
cdr3_aa: CASSVSGGIETQYF
cdr3_nt: TGTGCCAGTAGCGTTAGCGGGGGAATCGAGACCCAGTACTTC

v_call: TRBV7-2
d_call: -
j_call: TRBJ2-2
clone_size: -
cdr3_aa: CASSLQGASGELFF
cdr3_nt: TGTGCCAGCAGCTTGCAAGGGGCTAGCGGGGAGCTGTTTTTT